This is a list of T cell receptor beta chains from one sample in a study of blood T cell repertoires in COVID-19. Clones were sequenced by immunoSEQ multiplex PCR, and TCRdb holds only the in-frame ones, with some missing. The sample includes over 200,000 clones, around nine tenths of them seen just once. Sequenced material: peripheral blood. These receptors were collected from a man in his sixties with COVID-19, enrolled during active disease. The conserved cysteine and the conserved F or W are not part of the CDR3 here.

v_call,cdr3_length,cdr3_aa
TRBV4-2,13,ASSQDSLAGVVIL
TRBV9,13,ASSVDAGVNQPQH
TRBV2,13,ASSEGIGGAYEQY
TRBV19,14,ASIWTGAALGTEAF
TRBV6-5,13,ASSYRYRANYGYT
TRBV15,11,ATSIMERGEAF
TRBV12-3/TRBV12-4,11,ASSWDSKRAQH
TRBV4-1,12,ASSQDEVAREQY
TRBV19,11,ASSQTGSYGYT
TRBV20-1,12,SASGKAYTGELF
TRBV7-2,13,ASSLESSGAGEQY
TRBV7-2,13,ASSLDRPSGNTIY
TRBV19,12,ASSITTGNQPQH
TRBV28,11,ASSLSNSYEQY
TRBV10-2,15,ASSARSGLNSGNTIY
TRBV3-1/TRBV3-2,12,ASSQGVASYEQY
TRBV7-8,10,ASSTGTNEQY
TRBV6-2/TRBV6-3,9,ASSSPSKQY
TRBV7-6,13,ASSPQLTGTGPQH
TRBV30,12,AWTPGSYNSPLH
TRBV19,10,ASKRQDYGYT
TRBV28,12,ASSGADLSYEQY
TRBV10-2,12,ASSESGQGDGYT
TRBV15,11,ATSRAGLGEQF
TRBV27,11,ASRPTNTGELF
TRBV4-3,16,ASSQDVELAGGPYEQY
TRBV19,13,ASRLRGQGWQPQH